This T cell receptor (beta chain) is from a study of response to subunit inactivated influenza vaccine. TCRdb used MiXCR to reprocess the RT-PCR reads, holding one entry per CDR3 protein. This table holds about 540,000 distinct CDR3 sequences, under 30% found once. Trimming took off 0 bases at V and 0 bases at J, with 9 bases between the two ends. The germline V gene has CDR1 MNHEY and CDR2 SVGAGI. The CDR3 runs to 15 residues. These data also formed part of another study, on T cells expressing NK-cell markers. According to that study: Production of TCR beta cDNA relied on 5'RACE template switching with UMIs. It was from sorted CD3+CD56+NKG2C+, CD3+CD56+NKG2C- and CD3+CD56-NKG2C+ T cells that TCR beta repertoires came. Sorting was limited to alpha-beta TCR-expressing T cells with an anti-gamma-delta TCR antibody in several experiments. The contribution of dominant NKG2C+ clonotypes to CD8+ T cells in several donors was about 1.0-7.0%. In several donors, dominant clonotypes made up about 28.3-65% of CD3+CD56-NKG2C+ cells.

The chain links TRBV6-5 to TRBJ2-7; D possibly uses TRBD1 or TRBD2 (6 bases each). Sample: CD4+ T cells sorted from PBMCs, taken less than 13 days after vaccination. This receptor was identified in a man over 45 who received an inactivated influenza vaccine. The CDR3 is CASSYSGGLSYEQYF. In DNA, the CDR3 is TGTGCCAGCAGTTACTCCGGGGGCCTCTCCTACGAGCAGTACTTC.